This T cell receptor (beta chain) was profiled in a study of OX40 agonist ivuxolimab in advanced cancers. The protocol was immunoSEQ multiplex PCR, while the TCRdb copy is restricted to in-frame clones and leaves out a portion. The repertoire holds roughly 23,000 clones, with more than 75% as singletons. V lost 1 base and J lost 6, with 25 bases in between. The CDR3 spans 19 residues. Germline lookup yields CDR1 SEHNR and CDR2 FQNEAQ (reference sequence). The sequences come from CD4+ or CD8+ T cells sorted from blood, collected in a trial of the OX40 agonist ivuxolimab. The chain links TRBV7-9 to TRBJ2-1, with D perhaps TRBD1 (5 bases). This sequence was found in an adult with an advanced solid tumor such as melanoma, head and neck, liver or kidney cancer. The CDR3 coding sequence is TGTGCCAGCAGCTTAGTTGACTCCTCGACAGTTCTCCTTGGCAATGAGCAGTTCTTC. It yields the protein CASSLVDSSTVLLGNEQFF.